The 20 T cell receptor beta chains given below trace back to one sample, sequenced in a study of shared clonotypes between healthy human individuals. The repertoire was sequenced with immunoSEQ multiplex PCR; TCRdb's copy has only in-frame clones and lacks some. Found here are around 2.5 million clones, 93% of them singletons; the top ten hold 0.35% to 0.45%. Sequencing was carried out using naive CD4+ T cells from PBMCs. The subset is: CD45RA+ positively selected. The receptors originated from a man younger than 30 in good health. Some clones in this sample may be carry-over from other donors' samples.

The rearrangement joins TRBV29-1 to TRBJ2-7, with D perhaps TRBD2 (6 bases). The V end lost 4 bases, the J end lost 6 bases, and 13 bases lay between the germline ends. CDR1 and CDR2 (germline): SQVTM, ANQGSEA. The CDR3 contains 12 residues. The CDR3 region has the DNA TGCAGCGTTGGCCCGGCGGGGAGCGAGCAGTACTTC. Protein: CSVGPAGSEQYF.

The chain has TRBV28 and TRBJ2-7, with 8 bases aligning to TRBD1. Trimming cost V 5 bases and J 3 bases; bases outside gene matches: 21. CDR3 length: 19 amino acids. CDR1 MDHEN and CDR2 SYDVKM come from the germline V gene. CDR3 in amino acids: CASSLMTGARRVRVYEQYF. The CDR3 bases are TGTGCCAGCAGTCTCATGACAGGGGCTCGAAGGGTAAGAGTCTACGAGCAGTACTTC.

The rearrangement links TRBV6-5 to TRBJ2-1; D might be TRBD2 (5 bases). The CDR3 contains 15 residues. Deletions cut 2 bases from V and 1 base from J, with 9 bases between. Germline assignment: CDR1 MNHEY and CDR2 SVGAGI. DNA for the CDR3: TGTGCCAGCAGTTACGATAGCGCTTCCTACAATGAGCAGTTCTTC. It yields the protein CASSYDSASYNEQFF.

The chain carries TRBV4-2 and TRBJ2-1, with 7 bases aligning to TRBD2. The germline V gene has CDR1 LGHNA and CDR2 YNFKEQ. The trim removed 0 bases at V and 9 bases at J, leaving 14 bases unmatched. The CDR3 sequence is 17 residues long. For the CDR3, the DNA is TGTGCCAGCAGCCAAGATCCCAGCGGGAATTCTGCCGGTGAGCAGTTCTTC. Translated: CASSQDPSGNSAGEQFF.

This rearrangement joins TRBV5-6 to TRBJ2-7; D is possibly TRBD2 (6 bases). Trimming left V 2 bases short and J 4 bases short, with 16 bases between. The CDR3 extends over 15 amino acids. Looked up from germline, CDR1 is SGHDT and CDR2 is YYEEEE. This CDR3 is CASSFGMRDGYEQYF. The CDR3 DNA sequence: TGTGCCAGCAGCTTCGGTATGCGGGATGGGTACGAGCAGTACTTC.

This chain joins TRBV5-4 and TRBJ1-2; no reliable D call. The length of the CDR3 is 14 residues. CDR1 and CDR2 (germline): SGHNT, YYREEE (reference sequence). Trimming pared 4 bases from V and 5 bases from J, leaving 15 bases between. DNA for the CDR3: TGTGCCAGCAGCCAATCCGAGAGGTCTTATGGCTACACCTTC. It encodes CASSQSERSYGYTF.

This clone was counted between two and nine times. This chain joins TRBV27 and TRBJ1-5, with D possibly TRBD1 on 5 matching bases. This CDR3 is 15 amino acids long. Germline V CDR1 and CDR2: MNHEY, SMNVEV (reference sequence). The V end lost 3 bases, the J end lost 0 bases, and 9 bases lay between the germline ends. The CDR3 DNA sequence: TGTGCCAGCAGTTTTAGGGGTCTTAGCAATCAGCCCCAGCATTTT. Protein: CASSFRGLSNQPQHF.

The chain carries TRBV7-2 and TRBJ1-4; TRBD1 might be the D (5 bases). Trimming took 1 base from V and 0 from J, leaving 9 bases between them. Germline CDR1 SGHTA, CDR2 FQGNSA. CDR3 length equals 16 residues. The CDR3 DNA reads TGTGCCAGCAGCTTAGGGGGGAGAGCAACTAATGAAAAACTGTTTTTT. Its translation: CASSLGGRATNEKLFF.

V gene TRBV7-6 combines with J gene TRBJ1-1; unclear D gene. The CDR3 runs to 13 residues. Trimming cost V 8 bases and J 4 bases, with 14 bases left between them. CDR1 is SGHVS, CDR2 FNYEAQ, per germline. This chain's CDR3 is CASSEDLGTEAFF. CDR3 DNA sequence: TGTGCCAGCTCTGAGGACCTGGGCACTGAAGCTTTCTTT.

The chain combines TRBV28 with TRBJ2-7; D unresolved. Looked up from germline, CDR1 is MDHEN and CDR2 is SYDVKM. Trimming removed 3 bases from V and 2 bases from J, with 5 bases in between. The CDR3 has 12 residues. The CDR3 DNA sequence: TGTGCCAGCAGTTTCGATACCTACGAGCAGTACTTC. This gives the protein CASSFDTYEQYF.

As to this clone: Other DNA sequences in this sample translate to the same CDR3. This sequence joins TRBV11-3 and TRBJ2-1, with TRBD2 matching over 8 bases. V dropped 4 bases and J dropped 3; count of bases not matched to a gene: 5. CDR3 length: 15 amino acids. The germline CDR1 and CDR2 sequences are SGHNT and YENEEA. The DNA for the CDR3 is TGTGCCAGCAGCTCGAGCGGGAGTAGCTACAATGAGCAGTTCTTC. Translation gives CASSSSGSSYNEQFF.

This clone has more than one count but fewer than ten. The chain has TRBV9 and TRBJ1-5; D ambiguous. The CDR3 has 14 amino acids. Per the germline V gene, CDR1 is SGDLS and CDR2 is YYNGEE. V was trimmed by 0 bases and J by 7 bases, leaving 11 bases between them. The CDR3 DNA reads TGTGCCAGCAGCGTAGACCGGGGAGGCCAGCCCCAGCATTTT. As protein: CASSVDRGGQPQHF.

The CDR3 loop reads CASSTTIKETQYF. CDR3 bases: TGTGCCAGCAGCACGACTATAAAAGAGACCCAGTACTTC. The V call is TRBV5-4, the J call TRBJ2-5; tentative D call: TRBD2 (5 bases). Trimming pared 4 bases from V and 3 bases from J, leaving 10 bases between. This CDR3 is built from 13 residues. Germline V gene sequence: CDR1 SGHNT, CDR2 YYREEE (reference sequence).

The chain uses TRBV29-1 and TRBJ2-1, with D hard to call. CDR3 length: 12 amino acids. Per the germline V gene, CDR1 is SQVTM and CDR2 is ANQGSEA. V lost 4 bases and J lost 7, with 11 bases in between. The DNA for the CDR3 is TGCAGCGTTGGTGGCTGGCCTAATGAGCAGTTCTTC. Its protein product is CSVGGWPNEQFF.

The chain recombines TRBV5-1 with TRBJ1-1; tentatively, D is TRBD1 (6 bases). The germline CDR1 and CDR2 sequences are SGHRS and YFSETQ. V dropped 4 bases and J dropped 3 bases, with 13 bases sitting between them. The CDR3 has 14 amino acids. CDR3 DNA sequence: TGCGCCAGCAGCAAATTAGGGGGAGACACTGAAGCTTTCTTT. Its translation is CASSKLGGDTEAFF. Full variable domain (rest looked up from reference TRBV5-1 and TRBJ1-1): KAGVTQTPRYLIKTRGQQVTLSCSPISGHRSVSWYQQTPGQGLQFLFEYFSETQRNKGNFPGRFSGRQFSNSRSEMNVSTLELGDSALYLCASSKLGGDTEAFFGQGTRLTVV.

CDR3 amino acids: CSVVRASAYEQYF. Written as DNA, the CDR3 is TGCAGCGTAGTAAGGGCCTCCGCCTACGAGCAGTACTTC. The chain joins TRBV29-1 to TRBJ2-7; D is unclear. The CDR3 is 13 amino acids. Germline CDR1 SQVTM, CDR2 ANQGSEA. Trimming removed 6 bases at V and 2 bases at J, with 14 bases between.

The V gene is TRBV18, the J gene TRBJ1-6; perhaps TRBD1 as D (5 bases). This CDR3 contains 18 residues. Trimming cost V 1 base and J 7 bases, with 20 bases left between them. CDR1 and CDR2 from the germline V gene are KGHSH and LQKENI. CDR3 region: CASSPLKSGTGLNSPLHF. The CDR3 DNA reads TGTGCCAGCTCACCACTAAAGTCAGGGACGGGGCTCAATTCACCCCTCCACTTT. The full variable domain, rest sourced from reference TRBV18 and TRBJ1-6, is NAGVMQNPRHLVRRRGQEARLRCSPMKGHSHVYWYRQLPEEGLKFMVYLQKENIIDESGMPKERFSAEFPKEGPSILRIQQVVRGDSAAYFCASSPLKSGTGLNSPLHFGNGTRLTVT.

This chain uses TRBV29-1 with TRBJ2-1; TRBD1 aligns across 9 bases. The CDR3 spans 20 residues. V lost 1 base, J lost 0 bases, and 16 bases stayed unmatched. Germline CDR1 and CDR2: SQVTM and ANQGSEA. CDR3 sequence (DNA): TGCAGCGTTGAAGGGACAGGGGATTTCGAGCGGGTATTCTCCTACAATGAGCAGTTCTTC. This gives the protein CSVEGTGDFERVFSYNEQFF.

The CDR3 protein is CASSYSGRPNDSPLHF. The CDR3 region has the DNA TGTGCCAGCAGTTACTCCGGGAGGCCGAACGATTCACCCCTCCACTTT. The gene calls are TRBV6-5 and TRBJ1-6; D remains unclear. The CDR3 length is 16 residues. Trimming removed 0 bases at V and 8 bases at J, with 14 bases between. Germline loops: CDR1 MNHEY, CDR2 SVGAGI.

The chain couples TRBV11-3 to TRBJ2-5; TRBD1 matches 7 bases. The CDR3 is 13 residues long. The germline V gene has CDR1 SGHNT and CDR2 YENEEA. Germline trimming cut 5 bases from V and 3 bases from J; bases unmatched to any gene: 3. DNA of the CDR3: TGTGCCAGCAGCCGGGACAGCGAAGAGACCCAGTACTTC. Protein product: CASSRDSEETQYF.